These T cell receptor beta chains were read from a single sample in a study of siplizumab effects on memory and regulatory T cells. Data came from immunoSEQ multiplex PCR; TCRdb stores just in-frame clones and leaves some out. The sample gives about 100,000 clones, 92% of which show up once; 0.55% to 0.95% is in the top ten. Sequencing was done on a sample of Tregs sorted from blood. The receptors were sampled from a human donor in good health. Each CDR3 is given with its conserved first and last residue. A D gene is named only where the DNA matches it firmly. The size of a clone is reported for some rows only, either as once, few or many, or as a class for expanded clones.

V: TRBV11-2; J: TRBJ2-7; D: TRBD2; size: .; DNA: TGTGCCAGCAGCTCGGACCCCCTCCTGCTAGCGGGATGGTACGAGCAGTACTTC; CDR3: CASSSDPLLLAGWYEQYF
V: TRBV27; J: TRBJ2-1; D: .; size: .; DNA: TGTGCCAGCAGTTTACTTCGGGCCCCGGACAATGAGCAGTTCTTC; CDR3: CASSLLRAPDNEQFF
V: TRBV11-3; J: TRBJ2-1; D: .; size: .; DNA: TGTGCCAGCAGCCAAGTAGGCGGCTACAATGAGCAGTTCTTC; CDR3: CASSQVGGYNEQFF
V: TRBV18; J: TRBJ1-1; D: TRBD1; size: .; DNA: TGTGCCAGCTCACCAGAATTGGGACAGCTCGTAATGAACACTGAAGCTTTCTTT; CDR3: CASSPELGQLVMNTEAFF
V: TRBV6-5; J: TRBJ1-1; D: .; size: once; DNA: TGTGCCAGCAAGGTCCTTCTAAACACTGAAGCTTTCTTT; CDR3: CASKVLLNTEAFF
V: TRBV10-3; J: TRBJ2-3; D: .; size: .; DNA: TGTGCCATCAGTGAGTCGTCAGGGTGGGGCACAGATACGCAGTATTTT; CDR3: CAISESSGWGTDTQYF
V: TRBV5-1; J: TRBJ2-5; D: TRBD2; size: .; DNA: TGCGCCAGCAGCCCTTTAGCGGGAGCGGTAGGGGAGACCCAGTACTTC; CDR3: CASSPLAGAVGETQYF
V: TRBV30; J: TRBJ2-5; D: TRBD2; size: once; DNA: TGTGCCTGGAGTAAGGTAGCGGGAGAGGGCCGGTGCGTGACCCAGTACTTC; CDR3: CAWSKVAGEGRCVTQYF
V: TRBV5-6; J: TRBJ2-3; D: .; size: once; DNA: TGTGCCAGCAGCTTGGGGCCTATAGCGCAGTATTTT; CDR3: CASSLGPIAQYF
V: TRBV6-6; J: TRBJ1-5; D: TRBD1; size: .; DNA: TGTGCCAGCAGGCCGACAGGGACTAGCAATCAGCCCCAGCATTTT; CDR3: CASRPTGTSNQPQHF
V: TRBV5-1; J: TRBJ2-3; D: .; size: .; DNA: TGCGCCAGCAGCTTGGAGTCAGCCCCCGGAGATACGCAGTATTTT; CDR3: CASSLESAPGDTQYF
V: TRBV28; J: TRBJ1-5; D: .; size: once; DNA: TGTGCCAGCAGAGTCTTCGATAGCAATCAGCCCCAGCATTTT; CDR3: CASRVFDSNQPQHF
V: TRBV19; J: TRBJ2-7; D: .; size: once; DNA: TGTGCCAGTAGTACCCCCTCCCGGGTAGGTCGGTACGAGCAGTACTTC; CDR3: CASSTPSRVGRYEQYF
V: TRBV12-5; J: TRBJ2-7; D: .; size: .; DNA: TGTGCTAGTGGTTTGGTAGCATTTGGAGACAAAAGGTTCGAGCAGTACTTC; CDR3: CASGLVAFGDKRFEQYF
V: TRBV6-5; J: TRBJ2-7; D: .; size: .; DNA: TGTGCCAGCAGTTACGGTAGGGGGAGGTTGGGCGAGCAGTACTTC; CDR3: CASSYGRGRLGEQYF
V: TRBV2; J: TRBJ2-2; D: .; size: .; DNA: TGTGCCAGCAGTACGGGTCCGAACACCGGGGAGCTGTTTTTT; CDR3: CASSTGPNTGELFF
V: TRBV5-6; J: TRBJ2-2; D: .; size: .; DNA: TGTGCCAGCAGCGAAGCAGGGGTTTGGACCGGGGAGCTGTTTTTT; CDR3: CASSEAGVWTGELFF
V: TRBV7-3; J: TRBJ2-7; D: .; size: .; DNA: TGTGCCAGCAGTAAAGGACGCGACACCTCCTACGAGCAGTACTTC; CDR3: CASSKGRDTSYEQYF
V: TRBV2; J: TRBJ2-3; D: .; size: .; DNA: TGTGCCAGCAGTGAAGATAGCGGACCCCAGGATACGCAGTATTTT; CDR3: CASSEDSGPQDTQYF
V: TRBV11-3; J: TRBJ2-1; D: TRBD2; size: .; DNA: TGTGCCAGCAGCTTATCCGGGACTAGCAATGAGCAGTTCTTC; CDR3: CASSLSGTSNEQFF
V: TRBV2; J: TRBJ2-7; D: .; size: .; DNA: TGTGCCAGCATCACAGGACGCCACTACGAGCAGTACTTC; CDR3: CASITGRHYEQYF
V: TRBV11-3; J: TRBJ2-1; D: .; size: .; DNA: TGTGCCAGCAGCTTAGAAGTAGGGACGAGATACAATGAGCAGTTCTTC; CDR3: CASSLEVGTRYNEQFF
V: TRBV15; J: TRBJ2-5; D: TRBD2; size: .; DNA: TGTGCCACCAGCAGAGGTGGGACTAGCGGGAGGGCGGAGACCCAGTACTTC; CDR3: CATSRGGTSGRAETQYF
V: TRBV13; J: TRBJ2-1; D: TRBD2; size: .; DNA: TGTGCCAGCAGCTCAGCGACTAGCGGGAGGTCCAATGAGCAGTTCTTC; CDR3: CASSSATSGRSNEQFF
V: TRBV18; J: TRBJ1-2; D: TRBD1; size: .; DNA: TGTGCCAGCTCACCCATGACAGGGTCGGACTATGGCTACACCTTC; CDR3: CASSPMTGSDYGYTF
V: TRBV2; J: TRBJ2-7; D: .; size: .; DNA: TGTGCCAGCAGTGTACAGGCGCCGACCTACGAGCAGTACTTC; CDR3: CASSVQAPTYEQYF
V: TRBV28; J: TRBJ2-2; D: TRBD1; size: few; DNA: TGTGCCAGCAAGACAGGGTACGGCACCGGGGAGCTGTTTTTT; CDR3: CASKTGYGTGELFF
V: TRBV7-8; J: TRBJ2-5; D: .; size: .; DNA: TGTGCCAGCAGCCCTACTAGGACGCTGGAGACCCAGTACTTC; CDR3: CASSPTRTLETQYF
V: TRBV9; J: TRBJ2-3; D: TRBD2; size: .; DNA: TGTGCCAGCGGGGCGGGGGGGAGCACAGATACGCAGTATTTT; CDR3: CASGAGGSTDTQYF
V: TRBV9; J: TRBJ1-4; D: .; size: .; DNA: TGTGCCAGCAGCAAAACCGGTAGCCCTAATGAAAAACTGTTTTTT; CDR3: CASSKTGSPNEKLFF
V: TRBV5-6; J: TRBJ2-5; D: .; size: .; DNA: TGTGCCAGCAGCTTCAGCGGGCAGGAAGAGACCCAGTACTTC; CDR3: CASSFSGQEETQYF
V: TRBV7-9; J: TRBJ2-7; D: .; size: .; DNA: TGTGCCAGCAGTTCTTTCGCACCGCTTGACGAGCAGTACTTC; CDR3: CASSSFAPLDEQYF
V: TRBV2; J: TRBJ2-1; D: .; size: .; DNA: TGTGCCAGCAGTCTTAGCGTGAGCTCCTACAATGAGCAGTTCTTC; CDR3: CASSLSVSSYNEQFF
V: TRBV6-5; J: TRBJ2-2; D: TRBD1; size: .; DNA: TGTGCCAGCAGTTACAGCAGGGGGCGAGGGACCGGGGAGCTGTTTTTT; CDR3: CASSYSRGRGTGELFF
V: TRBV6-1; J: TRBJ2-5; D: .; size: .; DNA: TGTGCCAGCAGTGGGAGACCCGACGAGACCCAGTACTTC; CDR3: CASSGRPDETQYF
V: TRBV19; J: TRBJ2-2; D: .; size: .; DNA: TGTGCCAGTAGTAAACTAAAGTTAGGCGAGCTGTTTTTT; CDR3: CASSKLKLGELFF
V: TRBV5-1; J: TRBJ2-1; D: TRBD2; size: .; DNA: TGCGCCAGCAGCTCGGGACTAGCGGGAGGGGATGAGCAGTTCTTC; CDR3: CASSSGLAGGDEQFF
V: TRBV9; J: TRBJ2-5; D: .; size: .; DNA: TGTGCCAGCAGCGTAGGGGGGACATTGGAGACCCAGTACTTC; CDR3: CASSVGGTLETQYF
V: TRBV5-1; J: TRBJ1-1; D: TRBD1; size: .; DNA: TGCGCCAGCAGCTCGACAGGGACGAACACTGAAGCTTTCTTT; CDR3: CASSSTGTNTEAFF
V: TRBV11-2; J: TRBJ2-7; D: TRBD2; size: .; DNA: TGTGCCAGCAGCTTAGGGACTAGCGGGAGTTACGAGCAGTACTTC; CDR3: CASSLGTSGSYEQYF
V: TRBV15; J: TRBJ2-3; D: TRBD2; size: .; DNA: TGTGCCACCAGCAGAGAATACAGGAGATTTAGCGGGAGCTTCGCAGATACGCAGTATTTT; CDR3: CATSREYRRFSGSFADTQYF
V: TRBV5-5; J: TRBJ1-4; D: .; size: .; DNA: TGTGCCAGCAGCCGGCTGGACAGTGAAAAACTGTTTTTT; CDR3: CASSRLDSEKLFF
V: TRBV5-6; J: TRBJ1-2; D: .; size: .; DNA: TGTGCCAGCAGCTTGCTTCTTTCGAGGAATGGCTACACCTTC; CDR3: CASSLLLSRNGYTF
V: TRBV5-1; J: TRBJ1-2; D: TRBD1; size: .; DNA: TGCGCCAGCAGCTTGGCGGACAGGGCCTACGGCTACACCTTC; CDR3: CASSLADRAYGYTF
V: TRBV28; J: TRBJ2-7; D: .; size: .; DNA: TGTGCCAGCCTCCAGGGTTTCCCCTACGAGCAGTACTTC; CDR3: CASLQGFPYEQYF
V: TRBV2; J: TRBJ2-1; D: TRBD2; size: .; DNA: TGTGCCACCAGTCGGGCGGGAGGATACAATGAGCAGTTCTTC; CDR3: CATSRAGGYNEQFF
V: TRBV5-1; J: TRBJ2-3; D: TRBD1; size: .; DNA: TGCGCCAGCAGCTTGACAGGGGATACAGATACGCAGTATTTT; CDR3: CASSLTGDTDTQYF
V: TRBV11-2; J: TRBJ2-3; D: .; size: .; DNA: TGTGCCAGCAGCCCGCAGGGTAGGGCAAGCACAGATACGCAGTATTTT; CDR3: CASSPQGRASTDTQYF
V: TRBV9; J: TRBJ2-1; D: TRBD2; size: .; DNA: TGTGCCAGCAGCGTAGGGTTGACTAGCGGGAGCAATGAGCAGTTCTTC; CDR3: CASSVGLTSGSNEQFF
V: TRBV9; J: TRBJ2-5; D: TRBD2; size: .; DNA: TGTGCCAGCAGCGGACCCCGGGGCGGGAGGGCCAGGGGACAAGAGACCCAGTACTTC; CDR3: CASSGPRGGRARGQETQYF
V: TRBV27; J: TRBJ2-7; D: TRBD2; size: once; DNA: TGTGCCAGCACGCGTAGCGGGACCGCGGGCGAGCAGTACTTC; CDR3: CASTRSGTAGEQYF
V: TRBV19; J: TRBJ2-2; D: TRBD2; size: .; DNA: TGTGCCAGTAGTAGGAGACTAGCGGGATTGCCCGGGGAGCTGTTTTTT; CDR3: CASSRRLAGLPGELFF
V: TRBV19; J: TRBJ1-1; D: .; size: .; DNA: TGTGCCAGTAGACCCACAGGGTACGTTGCTGAAGCTTTCTTT; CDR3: CASRPTGYVAEAFF